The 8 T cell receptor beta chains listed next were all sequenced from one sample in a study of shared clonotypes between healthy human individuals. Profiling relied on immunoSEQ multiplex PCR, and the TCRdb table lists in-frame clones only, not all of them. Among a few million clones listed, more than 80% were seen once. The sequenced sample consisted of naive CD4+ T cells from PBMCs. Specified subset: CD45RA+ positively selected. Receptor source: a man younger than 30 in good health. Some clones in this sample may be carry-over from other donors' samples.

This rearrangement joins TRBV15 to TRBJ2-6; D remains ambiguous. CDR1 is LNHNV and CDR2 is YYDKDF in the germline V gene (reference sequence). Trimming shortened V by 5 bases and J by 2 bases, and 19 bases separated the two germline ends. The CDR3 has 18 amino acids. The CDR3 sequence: CATSVGRRTLTGANVLTF. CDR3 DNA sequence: TGTGCCACCAGCGTTGGCCGACGGACCCTGACTGGGGCCAACGTCCTGACTTTC.

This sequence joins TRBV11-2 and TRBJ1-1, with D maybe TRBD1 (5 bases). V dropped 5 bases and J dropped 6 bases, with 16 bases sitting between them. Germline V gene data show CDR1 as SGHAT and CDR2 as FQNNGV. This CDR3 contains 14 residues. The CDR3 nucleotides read TGTGCCAGCAGCCCCCCAGGACCGGGGGCTGAAGCTTTCTTT. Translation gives CASSPPGPGAEAFF.

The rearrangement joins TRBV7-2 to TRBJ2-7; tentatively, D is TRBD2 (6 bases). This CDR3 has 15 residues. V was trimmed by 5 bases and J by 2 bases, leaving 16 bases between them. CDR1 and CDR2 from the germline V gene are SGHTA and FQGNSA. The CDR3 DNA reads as TGTGCCAGCAGCCCTGGGGGGAGCGTAACCTACGAGCAGTACTTC. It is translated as CASSPGGSVTYEQYF.

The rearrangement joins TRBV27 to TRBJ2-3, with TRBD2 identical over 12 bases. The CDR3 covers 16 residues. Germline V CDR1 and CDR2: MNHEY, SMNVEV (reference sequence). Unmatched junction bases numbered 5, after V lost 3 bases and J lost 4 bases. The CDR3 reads CASSFRLAGEADTQYF. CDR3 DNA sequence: TGTGCCAGCAGTTTCAGACTAGCGGGAGAGGCAGATACGCAGTATTTT.

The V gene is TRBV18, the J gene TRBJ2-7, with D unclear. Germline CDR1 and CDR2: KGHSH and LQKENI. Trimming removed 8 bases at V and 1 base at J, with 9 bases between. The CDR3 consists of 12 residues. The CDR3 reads CASTDRSYEQYF. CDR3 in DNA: TGTGCCAGCACGGACCGTTCCTACGAGCAGTACTTC.

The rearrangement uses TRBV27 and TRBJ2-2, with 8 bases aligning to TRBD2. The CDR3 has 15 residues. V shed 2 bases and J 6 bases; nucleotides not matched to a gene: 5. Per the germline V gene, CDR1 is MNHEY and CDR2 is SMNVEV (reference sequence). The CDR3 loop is CASSLGLARPGELFF. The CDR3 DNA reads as TGTGCCAGCAGTTTAGGACTAGCCCGGCCCGGGGAGCTGTTTTTT.

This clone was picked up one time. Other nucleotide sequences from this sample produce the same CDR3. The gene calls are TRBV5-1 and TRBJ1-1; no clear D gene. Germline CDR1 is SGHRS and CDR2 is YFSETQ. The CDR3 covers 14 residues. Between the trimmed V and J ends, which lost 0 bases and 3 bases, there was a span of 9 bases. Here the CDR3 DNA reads TGCGCCAGCAGCTTGGAGGGCAGAGACACTGAAGCTTTCTTT. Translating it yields CASSLEGRDTEAFF.

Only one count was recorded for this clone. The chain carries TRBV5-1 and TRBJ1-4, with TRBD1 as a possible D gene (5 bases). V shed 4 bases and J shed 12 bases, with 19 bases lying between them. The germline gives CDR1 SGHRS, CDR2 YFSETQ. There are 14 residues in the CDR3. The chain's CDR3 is CASSPTNQGTELFF. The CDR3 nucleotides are TGCGCCAGCAGCCCGACCAACCAAGGGACCGAACTGTTTTTT.